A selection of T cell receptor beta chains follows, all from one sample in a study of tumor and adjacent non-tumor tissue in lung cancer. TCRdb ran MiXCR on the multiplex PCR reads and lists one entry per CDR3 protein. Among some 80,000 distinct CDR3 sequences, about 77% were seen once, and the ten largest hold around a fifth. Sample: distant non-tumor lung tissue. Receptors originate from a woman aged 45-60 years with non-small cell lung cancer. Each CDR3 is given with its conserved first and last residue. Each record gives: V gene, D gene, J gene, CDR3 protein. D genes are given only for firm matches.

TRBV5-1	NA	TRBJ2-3	CPSSLPCAETDTQYF
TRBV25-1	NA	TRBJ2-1	CASSEYVGSHNEQFF
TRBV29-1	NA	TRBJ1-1	CIIVRNTEAFF
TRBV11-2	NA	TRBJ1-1	CASNLLMLGTDAFF
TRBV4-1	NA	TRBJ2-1	CASSQVIGIVNEQFF
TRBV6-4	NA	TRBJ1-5	CASSDPGRTSNQPQHF
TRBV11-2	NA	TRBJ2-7	CASSLRAYKQCF
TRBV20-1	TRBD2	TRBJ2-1	CSARDSTSGWGEHFF
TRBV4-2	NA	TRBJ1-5	CAGRQDLTSNRPQHF
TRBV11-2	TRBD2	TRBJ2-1	CASSLKTSGRQFF
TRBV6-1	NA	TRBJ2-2	CASNKGSVYTGELFF
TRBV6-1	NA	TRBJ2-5	CANKGGGEHETQYF
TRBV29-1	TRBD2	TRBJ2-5	CSLRLAGGLQETQYF
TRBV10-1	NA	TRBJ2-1	CASSEGSGGAGGYNEQFF
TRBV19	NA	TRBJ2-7	CASSINRGNDQYF
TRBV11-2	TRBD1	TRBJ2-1	CASRLEQGQGFSEQFF
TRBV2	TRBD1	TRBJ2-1	CANSPGTGYDSNEEFF
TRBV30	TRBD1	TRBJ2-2	CAWRTGVRTGELFF
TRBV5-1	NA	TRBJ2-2	CASSSGQLNTGELFF
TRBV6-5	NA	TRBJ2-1	CASAVTRSSYNGQFF
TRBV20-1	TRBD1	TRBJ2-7	CSAADGTGQSGQYF
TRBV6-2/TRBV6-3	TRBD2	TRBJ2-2	CASCYSGDGGELFF
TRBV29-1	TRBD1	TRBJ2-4	CSALQGVNNIQYF
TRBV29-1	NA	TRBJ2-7	CSVEDRECEQYF
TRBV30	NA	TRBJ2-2	CAWSAPGTKGGELFF
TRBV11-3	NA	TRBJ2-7	CASSPPEGVGCDQYF
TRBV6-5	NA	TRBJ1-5	CVSSGPNQPRHF
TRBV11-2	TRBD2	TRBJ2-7	CASSPLTSGRVLWEQYF
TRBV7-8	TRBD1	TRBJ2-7	CASTSGTGVYEQYF
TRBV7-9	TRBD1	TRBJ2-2	CASSWDRGPGDLSF
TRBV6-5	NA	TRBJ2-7	CASRLARSSGLYF
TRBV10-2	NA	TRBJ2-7	CASSVSVPSYEQYF
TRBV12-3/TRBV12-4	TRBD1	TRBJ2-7	CASSGGQGAIYEQYF
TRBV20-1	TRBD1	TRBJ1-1	CSAHNRGRGNTEAFF
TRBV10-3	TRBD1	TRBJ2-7	CAISAGTGGNSYEQYF